The 9 T cell receptor beta chains in this list originate from one sample, sequenced in a study of shared clonotypes between healthy human individuals. Libraries were prepared by immunoSEQ multiplex PCR; TCRdb keeps only in-frame clonotypes and omits some of them. Of hundreds of thousands of clones listed, 95% to 98% are singletons. Input material: naive CD4+ T cells sorted from blood. Subset defined: CD45RA+ positively selected. The receptors shown here come from a woman younger than 45 in good health.

This chain joins TRBV10-3 and TRBJ2-7; D possibly uses TRBD1 or TRBD2 (5 bases each). The CDR3 has 17 residues. CDR1 is ENHRY and CDR2 is SYGVKD in the germline V gene. Trimming left V 0 bases short and J 7 bases short, with 22 bases between. The CDR3 DNA reads as TGTGCCATCAGTGAGTCTCCCCCGAGGGGCGACCTGGGGGAGCAGTACTTC. It translates to CAISESPPRGDLGEQYF.

V gene TRBV4-1 combines with J gene TRBJ2-6; D gene ambiguous. Trimming took 4 bases from V and 4 from J, leaving 8 bases between them. CDR3 length equals 14 residues. The V gene's germline CDR1 is MGHRA and CDR2 YSYEKL. This CDR3 is CASSLGSGANVLTF. The CDR3 DNA follows: TGCGCCAGCAGCCTTGGCTCCGGGGCCAACGTCCTGACTTTC.

The V gene is TRBV29-1, the J gene TRBJ2-3, with a tentative D call TRBD1 (6 bases). The CDR3 covers 14 residues. Trimming took off 3 bases at V and 6 bases at J, with 16 bases between the two ends. Germline CDR1 is SQVTM and CDR2 is ANQGSEA. CDR3 DNA sequence: TGCAGCGTTGAGGTGGGGGCGGTTTCGGATACGCAGTATTTT. Residues: CSVEVGAVSDTQYF.

The chain uses TRBV14 and TRBJ2-7; no definite D call. V was shortened by 1 base and J by 7 bases, with 11 bases between the two germline ends. The CDR3 totals 13 residues. Germline V gene sequence: CDR1 SGHDN, CDR2 FVKESK. The CDR3 DNA reads as TGTGCCAGCAGCCAAGGAGTAGTGGAAGAGCAGTACTTC. It codes for CASSQGVVEEQYF.

V and J are TRBV7-9 and TRBJ2-7, with D perhaps matching TRBD1 or TRBD2 (6 bases each). CDR3 length: 15 residues. Between the trimmed V and J ends, which lost 3 bases and 6 bases, there was a span of 18 bases. Germline CDR1 reads SEHNR; CDR2 reads FQNEAQ (reference sequence). CDR3 region: CASSFAGHGGFEQYF. CDR3 sequence (DNA): TGTGCCAGCAGCTTTGCGGGACATGGGGGATTCGAGCAGTACTTC.

The chain has TRBV27 and TRBJ1-1, with TRBD1 as a possible D gene (5 bases). The V end lost 3 bases, the J end lost 0 bases, and 17 bases lay between the germline ends. Germline V gene data show CDR1 as MNHEY and CDR2 as SMNVEV (reference sequence). The CDR3 spans 17 residues. CDR3: CASSFWDGGWVNTEAFF. The CDR3 DNA is TGTGCCAGCAGTTTTTGGGACGGAGGATGGGTGAACACTGAAGCTTTCTTT.

V and J are TRBV9 and TRBJ2-1; 10 nucleotides match TRBD2. Germline CDR1 is SGDLS and CDR2 is YYNGEE. The junction had 10 bases not matched to a gene; V was cut back by 3 bases and J by 7 bases. This CDR3 spans 16 amino acids. Here the CDR3 DNA reads TGTGCCAGCAGCGGGACTAGCGGCCAAACTCGGAATGAGCAGTTCTTC. Protein sequence: CASSGTSGQTRNEQFF.

The chain recombines TRBV6-5 with TRBJ2-7; tentatively, D is TRBD1 (5 bases). V was pared by 4 bases and J by 6 bases, with 7 bases between. Germline lookup yields CDR1 MNHEY and CDR2 SVGAGI. The CDR3 consists of 11 residues. CDR3 region: CASSFTGEQYF. CDR3 sequence (DNA): TGTGCCAGCAGTTTCACAGGCGAGCAGTACTTC.

J is TRBJ1-3 and V is TRBV6-5, with D maybe TRBD1 (5 bases). The ends were cut back, 6 bases at V and 0 bases at J, with 12 bases in the middle. CDR1 and CDR2 (germline): MNHEY, SVGAGI. The CDR3 is 15 amino acids. CDR3 residues: CASRPGRISGNTIYF. The CDR3 DNA follows: TGTGCCAGCAGACCGGGACGGATCTCTGGAAACACCATATATTTT.